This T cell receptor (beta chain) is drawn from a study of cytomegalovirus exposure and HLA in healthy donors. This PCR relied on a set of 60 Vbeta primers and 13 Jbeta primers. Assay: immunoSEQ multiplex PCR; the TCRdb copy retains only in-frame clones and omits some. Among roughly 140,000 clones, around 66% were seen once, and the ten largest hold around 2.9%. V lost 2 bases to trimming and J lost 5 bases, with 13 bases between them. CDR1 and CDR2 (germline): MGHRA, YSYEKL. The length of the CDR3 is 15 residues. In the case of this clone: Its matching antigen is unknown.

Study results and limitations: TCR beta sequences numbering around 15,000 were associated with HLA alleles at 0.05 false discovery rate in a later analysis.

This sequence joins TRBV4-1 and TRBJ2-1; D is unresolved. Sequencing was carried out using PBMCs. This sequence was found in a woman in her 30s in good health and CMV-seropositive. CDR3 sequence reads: CASSQSPGFDNEQFF. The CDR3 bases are TGCGCCAGCAGCCAATCCCCTGGCTTTGACAATGAGCAGTTCTTC.